The T cell receptor (beta chain) under discussion was sequenced for a study of siplizumab effects on memory and regulatory T cells. Findings and limits, study-wide: Phenotypic classification as naive or memory proved unattainable for roughly 75-96% of proliferating CD4+ or CD8+ clones.

The repertoire was sequenced with immunoSEQ multiplex PCR; TCRdb's copy has only in-frame clones and lacks some. The sample has under 95,000 clones, about 93% seen once. Notes on this clone: Its antigen is not known.

This TCR was recovered from a human donor in good health. Material: non-Treg CD4+ T cells sorted from blood.

The DNA for the CDR3 is TGTGCCAGTAGTTATTCCAGGGGGACTGAAGCTTTCTTT. It specifies CASSYSRGTEAFF. The chain is built from TRBV19 and TRBJ1-1; TRBD1 agrees at 7 bases. Germline CDR1 and CDR2: LNHDA and SQIVND (reference sequence). J was trimmed by 5 bases and V by 5 bases; bases with no gene match: 5. CDR3 length equals 13 residues. The full variable domain, in which reference TRBV19 and TRBJ1-1 provide the parts outside the CDR3, is DGGITQSPKYLFRKEGQNVTLSCEQNLNHDAMYWYRQDPGQGLRLIYYSQIVNDFQKGDIAEGYSVSREKKESFPLTVTSAQKNPTAFYLCASSYSRGTEAFFGQGTRLTVV.